This TCR beta chain stems from a study of blood T cells in healthy people across ages. The study, taken as a whole, reports: PBMCs that were unsorted prevented a conclusive naive versus antigen-experienced comparison.

Then a second PCR, running roughly 6 to 11 cycles, was carried out with a sample-barcoded 5' primer and a J-beta primer mix. TCRdb fed the 5' RACE reads into MiXCR, producing one record per CDR3 protein. The sample holds approximately 810,000 distinct CDR3 sequences; under 35% are singletons and the top ten take 15% to 20%. This clonotype was found many times. Its antigen is as yet unknown. Trimming removed 8 bases from V and 1 base from J; junction bases left unmatched: 12. CDR1 and CDR2 (germline): LNHDA, SQIVND (reference sequence). The CDR3 length is 18 residues. The specimen was blood. The chain recombines TRBV19 with TRBJ2-3, with TRBD2 matching over 13 bases. The source of this sequence is a woman aged 80 or older in good health. This chain's CDR3 is CASRTSGGGSRGTDTQYF. The CDR3 region has the DNA TGTGCCAGTCGGACTAGCGGGGGAGGCTCACGAGGCACAGATACGCAGTATTTT.